This T cell receptor (beta chain) originates from a study of Tregs in tolerant kidney transplant recipients. Generated by immunoSEQ multiplex PCR, the TCRdb table keeps only in-frame clones and is missing some. This table has 200,000 to 300,000 clones, 80% to 85% appearing once. About this clone itself: Its cognate antigen is unknown.

Study-wide findings and caveats: The most relevant donor-specific Treg TCRbeta repertoire apparently came from expansion with activated donor B cells. Validation in larger populations is needed because few patients were studied.

The receptor's source is a human donor in good health. The specimen sequenced was CD4+ T cells from blood.

CDR3 protein: CASSGLAGHTSYEQYF. The CDR3 DNA reads as TGCGCCAGCAGTGGATTAGCGGGGCACACGTCCTACGAGCAGTACTTC. The rearrangement links TRBV10-2 to TRBJ2-7; 8 bases align to TRBD2. The V and J ends lost 4 bases and 1 base, in that order; junction bases with no gene match: 9. The CDR3 length is 16 residues. Germline assignment: CDR1 WSHSY and CDR2 SAAADI.